What follows describes a single T cell receptor beta chain. The data belong to a study of blood T cell repertoires in COVID-19. The method was immunoSEQ multiplex PCR; TCRdb's version includes in-frame clones alone and lacks a portion of them. The sample carries approximately 85,000 clones, 92% recorded once. CDR1 is SGHRS, CDR2 YFSETQ, per germline. V lost 0 bases and J 1 base, leaving 9 bases between the germline ends. This CDR3 region has 15 residues. The receptor was isolated from a woman in her sixties with active COVID-19. The chain uses TRBV5-1 and TRBJ2-3; a weak D match, TRBD2 (5 bases). Input material: peripheral blood. The CDR3 DNA follows: TGCGCCAGCAGCTTGGTAGTCGGGGGCACAGATACGCAGTATTTT. This encodes CASSLVVGGTDTQYF.